This T cell receptor (beta chain) was sequenced during a study of cytomegalovirus exposure and HLA in healthy donors. Primers for the PCR totalled 60 Vbeta and 13 Jbeta. Generated by immunoSEQ multiplex PCR, the TCRdb table keeps only in-frame clones and is missing some. The sample yields some 180,000 clones, roughly 82% seen once. The CDR3 contains 15 residues. Germline CDR1 and CDR2: SGHTA and FQGNSA. As to this clone: Its antigen is undetermined.

General observations from the study: Another analysis was done later, and it associated approximately 18,000 TCR beta sequences with HLA alleles at 0.05 false discovery rate. One variant, a missense change in DCLRE1C, was linked in a later analysis to TCR beta V- and J-gene trimming. As a later analysis revealed, the rate of TCR association differed by HLA locus, with DRB1 most and HLA-C fewest.

The sample comprised PBMCs. V usage is TRBV7-2 and J usage is TRBJ2-5, with D tentatively TRBD2 (5 bases). The J call is in doubt because the DNA end fits TRBJ2-7 better. The receptor was isolated from a man in his forties or fifties in good health and CMV-seronegative. The CDR3 sequence is CASSFSVMSSYEQYF. In DNA, the CDR3 is TGTGCCAGCAGCTTTAGCGTAATGAGCTCCTACGAGCAGTACTTC.